This TCR beta chain was recorded in a study of blood T cells in healthy people across ages. Study-level results: Underestimates were what the diversity estimates from one million T cells were considered to be.

This CDR3 spans 16 amino acids. V lost 7 bases to trimming and J lost 5 bases; unmatched junction nucleotides: 14. Germline V gene sequence: CDR1 MNHEY, CDR2 SVGAGI. Then a second PCR, running roughly 7 to 11 cycles, was carried out with a sample-barcoded 5' primer and a J-beta primer mix. From the 5' RACE reads, TCRdb called clonotypes with MiXCR, one entry per CDR3 protein. The repertoire consists of about 930,000 distinct CDR3 sequences, with almost 30% occurring once and the leading ten covering roughly 10%. As for this clonotype: Its antigen is not known.

These data also featured in a second study, about T cells of mothers and their children. That source reports: Within related and unrelated pairs, thymic selection shapes TCR recombination output in a similar way.

This receptor was taken from a woman aged 40-49 years in good health. Sequencing input: blood. The chain recombines TRBV6-5 with TRBJ2-3, with 8 bases fitting TRBD2. Written as DNA, the CDR3 is TGTGCCAGCAACTCGAGACGGGGGGGCCGCAGAGATACGCAGTATTTT. Translation: CASNSRRGGRRDTQYF.